This T cell receptor (beta chain) was obtained from a study of TIL therapy for anti-PD-1-resistant metastatic lung cancer. The time point: pre-treatment sample, taken before nivolumab and TIL therapy. CDR3 size: 13 residues. The V end was cut by 2 bases, the J end by 5 bases, with 7 bases between. Germline-derived CDR1 and CDR2 are SGHKS and YYEKEE (reference sequence). The immunoSEQ assay was v3. Survey-level samples got approximately 1.8 million read pairs; deep-level samples got about 4.5-6.5 million. The method was immunoSEQ multiplex PCR; TCRdb's version includes in-frame clones alone and lacks a portion of them. The sample includes 50,000 or so clones, about 80% of them seen just once. The table lists this clone with a few counts.

Sequenced material: blood, taken at baseline. The origin of this receptor is a woman aged 30 to 85 with non-small cell lung cancer. This chain connects TRBV5-5 to TRBJ2-2; D is unresolved. The CDR3 DNA reads as TGTGCCAGCAGCTTAGGGCCGACCGGGGAGCTGTTTTTT. This sequence encodes CASSLGPTGELFF.